This T cell receptor (beta chain) stems from a study of tumor-infiltrating T cells and Merkel cell polyomavirus (dated by TCRdb to 2017 to 2019). About the full investigation: In Merkel cell carcinoma patients, the study investigated CD8+ T cells specific for the Merkel cell polyomavirus KLL epitope. In the whole study, one tumor sample was a frozen nodal tumor digest, and another tumor sample was a flash-frozen core biopsy of a metastasis. Most whole-tumor samples were approximately 24-micron curls cut from formalin-fixed, paraffin-embedded tissue blocks. In approximately 15 samples, TRB sequencing was done on KLL-tetramer-sorted cells from blood or tumor-infiltrating lymphocytes, along with roughly 12 matched whole-tumor samples. Disease stage at presentation varied among the patients, and patient follow-up lasted a median of 2.7 years, ranging from roughly 1.1 to 6.0 years. The therapies patients received were varied and non-standardized, including chemotherapy, radiation and immunotherapies. The paper as a whole reports these results and caveats: The small sample size of the study (n of about 13 patients) is recognized as a limitation. KLL-specific TRB repertoires were diverse and largely private, with only one public clonotype among 397 unique sequences, shared by two patients. Only a single viral epitope was studied, so T cells against other Merkel cell polyomavirus epitopes were not captured. A significant MCC-specific survival advantage (P = 0.0051) was associated with a greater number of unique KLL-specific clonotypes in tumors (about 5-108 vs 0-3). Significantly improved MCC-specific survival was associated with a higher fraction of KLL-specific T cells within tumors (about 1.7-18% versus about 0-0.14%).

Robust positive staining for Merkel cell polyomavirus Large T antigen was observed by immunohistochemistry in the tumors of all patients. Some twelve Merkel cell carcinoma patients with robust KLL-tetramer+ populations, above 0.04% of CD8+ T cells, in blood and/or cultured TIL were included. All patients were Caucasian, with a median age of about 60 years and a range of about 50 to 80 years. For patients with unknown primaries who presented with nodal disease, or in cases where primary tissue was insufficient, lymph node tumors were analyzed. Via the germline V gene, CDR1 is SQVTM and CDR2 ANQGSEA. The V and J ends are trimmed by 1 base and 0 bases, leaving 7 bases between them. From cysteine to phenylalanine, the CDR3 is 13 amino acids long. Left in the record is the CDR3 DNA by itself, 39 bases read in frame from the first base. The library was obtained by the immunoSEQ multiplex PCR assay. Adaptive Biotechnologies (Seattle, WA) carried out the genomic DNA extraction, TRB sequencing and normalization. The authors' pipeline ran thus. To compute clonality, the Shannon entropy of productive TRB sequences was normalized by log2 of unique productive sequences and then subtracted from one. KLL-specific clonotypes in tumors were found by matching TCRbeta CDR3 amino acid sequences to the sequences from the tetramer-sorted sample of each patient. TCRdb's version of the immuneACCESS table is confined to in-frame rearrangements and falls short of the full clone set. An unresolved V gene accounts for under half of the shortfall where checked; the remainder is of unknown origin. The V and J calls and clone size are taken from that table; D and trimming were inferred from the DNA. A total of 26,000 or so clones appear in this sample, around nine tenths of them only once. The ten largest clonotypes hold less than 3% of the sample.

Regarding this clone: Its recognized antigen is unknown. One base away there is no much larger clone; base qualities are not given.

This receptor was taken from a man aged 50 to 60 with Merkel cell carcinoma. The chain uses TRBV29-1 and TRBJ2-7, with the D gene uncertain. Sequencing was done on a sample of lymph node tissue. The DNA reads as follows: TGCAGCGTTGAAGCGGGTGGCTCCTACGAGCAGTACTTC. It translates as CSVEAGGSYEQYF.